This T cell receptor (beta chain) stems from a study of CD8 T cells in ankylosing spondylitis. Trimming cost V 5 bases and J 7 bases; bases outside gene matches: 5. The CDR3 is 13 amino acids. A single record per CDR3 protein comes from TCRdb applying MiXCR to the 5' RACE reads. The data show 350,000 or so distinct CDR3 sequences, 6.5% to 10% seen once. This clonotype was counted a few times. Its antigen is as yet unknown. Study-level points and caveats: A TCR beta motif made of roughly eight highly homologous variants seemed typical of ankylosing spondylitis blood.

The TCR comes from a male donor with ankylosing spondylitis. This sequence joins TRBV12-3 or TRBV12-4 and TRBJ2-7; 10 nucleotides line up with TRBD2. Source material: blood, either unsorted or a sorted T cell fraction (not recorded which). CDR3 sequence reads: CASSLGLAVEQYF. The CDR3 region has the DNA TGTGCCAGCAGTCTCGGACTAGCGGTAGAGCAGTACTTC.